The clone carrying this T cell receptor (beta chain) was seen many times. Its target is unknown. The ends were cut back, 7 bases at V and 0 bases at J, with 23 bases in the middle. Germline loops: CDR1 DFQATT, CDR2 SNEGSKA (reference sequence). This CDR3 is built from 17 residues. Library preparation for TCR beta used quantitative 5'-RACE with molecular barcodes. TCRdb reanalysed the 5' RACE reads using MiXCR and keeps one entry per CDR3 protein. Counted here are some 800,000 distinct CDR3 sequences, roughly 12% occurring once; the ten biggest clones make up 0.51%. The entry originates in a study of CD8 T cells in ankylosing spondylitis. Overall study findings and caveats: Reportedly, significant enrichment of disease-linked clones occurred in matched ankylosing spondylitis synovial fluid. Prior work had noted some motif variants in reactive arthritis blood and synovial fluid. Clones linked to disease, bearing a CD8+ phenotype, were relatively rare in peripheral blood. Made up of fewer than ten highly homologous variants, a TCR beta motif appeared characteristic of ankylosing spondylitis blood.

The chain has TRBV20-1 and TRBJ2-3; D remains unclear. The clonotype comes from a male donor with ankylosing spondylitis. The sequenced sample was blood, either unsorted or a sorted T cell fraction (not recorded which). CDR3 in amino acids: CSGVPDLISPSTDTQYF. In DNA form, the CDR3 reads TGCAGTGGGGTCCCAGACCTTATATCCCCGAGCACAGATACGCAGTATTTT.